This T cell receptor (beta chain) originates from a study of beta chain features in type 1 diabetes. Broader study findings: In every one of the four CD4+ subsets, TCRB CDR3s were moderately but significantly shorter in Type 1 diabetes patients.

As regards this clone: The antigen remains undetermined.

The CDR3 extends over 15 amino acids. The germline V gene encodes CDR1 SGHRS and CDR2 YFSETQ. The V and J ends lost 0 bases and 2 bases respectively, with 12 bases between them. Reverse transcription of all isolated RNA meant that expressed TCRB transcripts were sequenced. TCRdb keeps only in-frame clones here, not all; method: immunoSEQ multiplex PCR. The data hold 500,000 to 850,000 clones, with roughly 13% observed a single time. The receptor's source is a man between 18 and 29 years old with type 1 diabetes. Sequencing input: naive CD4+ T cells from blood. The chain links TRBV5-1 to TRBJ2-7; TRBD1 might be the D (6 bases). CDR3 sequence (DNA): TGCGCCAGCAGCTTGGATGGGACACATACCTACGAGCAGTACTTC. It translates to CASSLDGTHTYEQYF.